What follows are 16 T cell receptor beta chains derived from one specimen sequenced in a study of OX40 agonist ivuxolimab in advanced cancers. Library preparation employed the immunoSEQ multiplex PCR assay. Drawn from immuneACCESS, this table holds only the in-frame rearrangements with V and J called that TCRdb kept. Clones are partly lost; checked studies trace under half to an unresolved V gene and leave the rest unexplained. The sample table lists about 27,000 clones, roughly 80% of them with a count of one. Approximately 20% of the sample belongs to the ten largest clones. This sample comprised CD4+ or CD8+ T cells sorted from blood, obtained in a trial of the OX40 agonist ivuxolimab. Receptors were obtained from an adult with an advanced solid tumor such as melanoma, head and neck, liver or kidney cancer.

The rearrangement joins TRBV7-9 to TRBJ2-5; TRBD2 matches at 7 bases. The J call is in doubt because the DNA end fits TRBJ2-7 better. This CDR3 comprises 13 residues. Germline CDR1 is SEHNR and CDR2 is FQNEAQ (reference sequence). The CDR3 reads CASSMGLYYEQYF. In DNA, the CDR3 is TGTGCCAGCAGCATGGGACTATACTACGAGCAGTACTTC.

The J gene is TRBJ2-7, the V gene TRBV7-9; TRBD2 agrees at 7 bases. The germline gives CDR1 SEHNR, CDR2 FQNEAQ (reference sequence). The CDR3 sequence is 12 residues long. J lost 6 bases, V lost 5 bases, and 4 bases had no gene match. The CDR3 reads CASSPGGVEQYF. Written as DNA, the CDR3 is TGTGCCAGCAGCCCGGGGGGAGTCGAGCAGTACTTC.

This chain joins TRBV29-1 and TRBJ1-1; D is possibly TRBD1 (6 bases). Trimming shortened V by 6 bases and J by 0 bases, and 11 bases separated the two germline ends. The germline CDR1 and CDR2 sequences are SQVTM and ANQGSEA. The CDR3 runs to 13 residues. This CDR3 reads CSVRTAMNTEAFF. In nucleotides, the CDR3 is TGCAGCGTCCGGACAGCCATGAACACTGAAGCTTTCTTT.

This clone was seen just once. The chain employs TRBV18 and TRBJ2-3; 11 bases match TRBD2. The J segment lost 1 base and the V segment lost 6 bases, leaving 3 bases of the junction unmatched. Germline V gene sequence: CDR1 KGHSH, CDR2 LQKENI. This CDR3 region has 15 residues. CDR3 sequence (DNA): TGTGCCAGCTCTCCGACTAGCGGGGGCACAGATACGCAGTATTTT. Its protein product is CASSPTSGGTDTQYF.

The gene calls are TRBV9 and TRBJ2-1, with 7 bases identical to TRBD2. The V gene end was trimmed by 0 bases and the J gene end by 2 bases; junction bases not matched to a gene: 11. Germline CDR1 is SGDLS and CDR2 is YYNGEE. CDR3 length: 18 amino acids. The chain's CDR3 is CASSVEGRERNPYNEQFF. CDR3 nucleotide sequence: TGTGCCAGCAGCGTAGAAGGGAGGGAAAGAAACCCCTACAATGAGCAGTTCTTC.

The V gene is TRBV15, the J gene TRBJ2-7; D possibly matches TRBD1 or TRBD2 (6 bases each). There are 14 residues in the CDR3. Trimming took 4 bases from V and 3 from J, leaving 13 bases between them. Per the germline V gene, CDR1 is LNHNV and CDR2 is YYDKDF (reference sequence). In DNA, the CDR3 is TGTGCCACCAGCACCAGGAGGGGGGACTACGAGCAGTACTTC. Translation gives CATSTRRGDYEQYF.

This clone was recorded a few times. The rearrangement links TRBV6-5 to TRBJ2-3; D is tentatively TRBD1 or TRBD2 (5 bases each). Germline CDR1 and CDR2: MNHEY and SVGAGI. The CDR3 runs 13 residues. Trimming cost V 3 bases and J 10 bases, with 14 bases left between them. CDR3 in DNA: TGTGCCAGCAGTTATGGGTCTGGGGGATCGCAGTATTTT. It codes for CASSYGSGGSQYF.

The chain carries TRBV9 and TRBJ1-5; D unclear. The CDR3 totals 15 residues. Trimming cost V 4 bases and J 0 bases, with 11 bases left between them. Germline CDR1 reads SGDLS; CDR2 reads YYNGEE. The CDR3 loop is CASSPTEYSNQPQHF. In DNA, the CDR3 is TGTGCCAGCAGCCCGACGGAATATAGCAATCAGCCCCAGCATTTT.

The gene calls are TRBV4-1 and TRBJ1-1, with TRBD1 identical over 9 bases. The CDR3 consists of 15 residues. Trimming removed 4 bases from V and 8 bases from J; junction bases left unmatched: 11. Germline V CDR1 and CDR2: MGHRA, YSYEKL. This CDR3 reads CASSPLGTGRSEAFF. The CDR3 nucleotides are TGCGCCAGCAGCCCACTGGGGACAGGGAGGTCGGAAGCTTTCTTT.

This clone was detected only once. V gene TRBV15 combines with J gene TRBJ1-1; D is unresolved. V was shortened by 8 bases and J by 2 bases, with 21 bases between the two germline ends. This CDR3 has 16 residues. Germline values: CDR1 LNHNV, CDR2 YYDKDF (reference sequence). The CDR3 DNA reads TGTGCCACCTATGACGGGAGCATCGCTAGAAACACTGAAGCTTTCTTT. Its protein is CATYDGSIARNTEAFF. Filled out from reference TRBV15 and TRBJ1-1, the complete variable domain reads DAMVIQNPRYQVTQFGKPVTLSCSQTLNHNVMYWYQQKSSQAPKLLFHYYDKDFNNEADTPDNFQSRRPNTSFCFLDIRSPGLGDTAMYLCATYDGSIARNTEAFFGQGTRLTVV.

The chain combines TRBV2 with TRBJ1-2; D is unresolved. Germline loops: CDR1 SNHLY, CDR2 FYNNEI. This CDR3 has 12 amino acids. Trimming pared 4 bases from V and 4 bases from J, leaving 7 bases between. The CDR3 reads CASSGISYGYTF. The CDR3 nucleotides read TGTGCCAGCAGTGGGATTTCCTATGGCTACACCTTC.

The chain recombines TRBV25-1 with TRBJ1-2; D may be TRBD1 (6 bases). The CDR3 loop spans 16 amino acids. Germline lookup yields CDR1 MGHDK and CDR2 SYGVNS. Trimming shortened V by 3 bases and J by 4 bases, and 18 bases separated the two germline ends. The CDR3 spells CASSDIGTTAGYGYTF. CDR3 nucleotide sequence: TGTGCCAGCAGTGACATCGGGACAACCGCTGGCTATGGCTACACCTTC.

This clone was counted a single time. The rearrangement uses TRBV28 and TRBJ1-2; TRBD1 matches 7 bases. The CDR3 has 12 amino acids. Germline CDR1 and CDR2: MDHEN and SYDVKM. With 3 bases clipped from V and 8 bases from J, the junction kept 3 bases outside the gene matches. This CDR3 reads CASSFGTAGYTF. As DNA, the CDR3 is TGTGCCAGCAGTTTCGGGACAGCGGGCTACACCTTC.

The V call is TRBV28, the J call TRBJ2-1; D remains unclear. The V gene lost 5 bases and the J gene lost 4 bases, with 6 bases spanning the gap. Germline CDR1 and CDR2: MDHEN and SYDVKM. The CDR3 is 12 residues long. The CDR3 bases are TGTGCCAGCAGTCCCGGGTACAATGAGCAGTTCTTC. It is translated as CASSPGYNEQFF.

In nucleotides, the CDR3 is TGTGCCAGCAGCTTCCCGGCCGCAATAAGCACAGATACGCAGTATTTT. As protein: CASSFPAAISTDTQYF. V and J are TRBV7-9 and TRBJ2-3; the D is unclear. The CDR3 has 16 amino acids. Germline assignment: CDR1 SEHNR and CDR2 FQNEAQ (reference sequence). Trimming shortened V by 3 bases and J by 0 bases, and 13 bases separated the two germline ends.

In its sample, this clone was seen a few times. The chain combines TRBV6-4 with TRBJ2-3; tentatively, D is TRBD1 (5 bases). Germline values: CDR1 MRHNA, CDR2 SNTAGT. The CDR3 loop spans 14 amino acids. V lost 4 bases to trimming and J lost 2 bases, with 10 bases between them. Here the CDR3 reads CASSGGGDTDTQYF. CDR3 DNA: TGTGCCAGCAGTGGGGGCGGCGACACAGATACGCAGTATTTT.